This entry features one TCR beta chain sequence. This sample is drawn from a study of blood T cells in healthy people across ages. Sample-barcoded 5' priming and a J-beta primer mix drove a second PCR of 7 to 11 cycles. Via MiXCR, TCRdb re-called the 5' RACE reads, giving one row per CDR3 protein. The data hold about 640,000 distinct CDR3 sequences, with around three fifths observed a single time. CDR3 size: 17 residues. Trimming took off 3 bases at V and 2 bases at J, with 14 bases between the two ends. Germline values: CDR1 LGHDT, CDR2 YNNKEL (reference sequence). For every donor, a draw yielded 8.5 to 10 milliliters of peripheral blood.

The receptor comes from a man in his 60s in good health. The chain has TRBV3-1 and TRBJ2-6, with D tentatively TRBD2 (6 bases). Specimen: blood. The CDR3 sequence is CASSHPMGGTGANVLTF. CDR3 coding DNA: TGTGCCAGCAGCCATCCTATGGGGGGAACTGGGGCCAACGTCCTGACTTTC. Full variable domain (rest looked up from reference TRBV3-1 and TRBJ2-6): DTAVSQTPKYLVTQMGNDKSIKCEQNLGHDTMYWYKQDSKKFLKIMFSYNNKELIINETVPNRFSPKSPDKAHLNLHINSLELGDSAVYFCASSHPMGGTGANVLTFGAGSRLTVL.